This record concerns one T cell receptor (beta chain) sequence. The entry originates in a study of T cell changes during pregnancy in multiple sclerosis. The repertoire was sequenced with immunoSEQ multiplex PCR; TCRdb's copy has only in-frame clones and lacks some. The sample includes 80,000 to 130,000 clones, around nine tenths of them seen just once. With 7 bases removed from V and 0 bases from J, the gap between germline ends came to 13 bases. The V gene's germline CDR1 is MNHEY and CDR2 SVGAGI. CDR3 size: 15 residues. The V and J genes are TRBV6-5 and TRBJ1-3; D is undetermined. The sequenced sample was peripheral blood, obtained in the second trimester of pregnancy. The TCR sequence derives from a female donor with multiple sclerosis, enrolled in a pregnancy study. CDR3 protein: CASNGLASSGNTIYF. The CDR3, as DNA: TGTGCCAGCAACGGATTAGCGAGCTCTGGAAACACCATATATTTT.